This TCR beta chain comes out of a study of cytomegalovirus exposure and HLA in healthy donors. Broader study findings: Several of the most significant clusters appeared linked to common viral pathogens, based on a later analysis. Using the classifier, cytomegalovirus status was reportedly diagnosed with high specificity and sensitivity. Productive status was seen about 90% or about 30% of the time for most TCR beta V segments in an earlier analysis.

Concerning this clone itself: Its antigen is not known.

PCR was performed using 60 Vbeta and 13 Jbeta primers. As handled by the study authors: About 11 million of tens of millions of unique TCR beta chains were shared, per a later count. Only in-frame clones appear in the TCRdb table, and some are missing; sequencing was by immunoSEQ multiplex PCR. The DNA gave D and trimming, while V, J and clone size come from that table. The sample records roughly 180,000 clones, roughly 9.5% being singletons. The specimen sequenced was PBMCs. This TCR came from a woman aged 25 to 39 in good health and CMV-seropositive.

CDR3: CASSHSGLAASTDTQYF. For the CDR3, the DNA is TGCGCCAGCAGCCACTCCGGACTAGCGGCTAGCACAGATACGCAGTATTTT. This sequence joins TRBV4-1 and TRBJ2-3, with 10 bases matching TRBD2. This CDR3 spans 17 amino acids. CDR1 is MGHRA, CDR2 YSYEKL, per germline. V shed 3 bases, J shed 0 bases, and the junction held 6 bases outside the gene matches.